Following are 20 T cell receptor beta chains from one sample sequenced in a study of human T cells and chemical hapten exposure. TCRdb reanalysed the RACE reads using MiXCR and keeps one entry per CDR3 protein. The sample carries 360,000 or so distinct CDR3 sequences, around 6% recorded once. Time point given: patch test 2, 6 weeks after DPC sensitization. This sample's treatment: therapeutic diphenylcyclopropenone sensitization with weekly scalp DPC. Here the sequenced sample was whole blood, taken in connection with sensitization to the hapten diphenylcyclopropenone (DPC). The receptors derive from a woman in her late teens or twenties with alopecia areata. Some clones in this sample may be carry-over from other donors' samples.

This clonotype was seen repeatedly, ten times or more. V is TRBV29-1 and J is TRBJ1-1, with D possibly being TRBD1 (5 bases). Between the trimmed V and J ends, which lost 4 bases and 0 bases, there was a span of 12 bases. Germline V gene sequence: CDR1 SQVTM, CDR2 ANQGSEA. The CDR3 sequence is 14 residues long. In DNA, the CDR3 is TGCAGCGTTGGAGGACAATTGATGAACACTGAAGCTTTCTTT. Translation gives CSVGGQLMNTEAFF.

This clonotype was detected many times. For the CDR3, the DNA is TGTGCCAGCGTAACAGGGGGCAGCAATCAGCCCCAGCATTTT. Its protein product is CASVTGGSNQPQHF. This sequence joins TRBV7-2 and TRBJ1-5; 9 nucleotides align to TRBD1. Germline V gene data show CDR1 as SGHTA and CDR2 as FQGNSA. There are 14 residues in the CDR3. J was trimmed by 1 base and V by 8 bases; bases with no gene match: 3.

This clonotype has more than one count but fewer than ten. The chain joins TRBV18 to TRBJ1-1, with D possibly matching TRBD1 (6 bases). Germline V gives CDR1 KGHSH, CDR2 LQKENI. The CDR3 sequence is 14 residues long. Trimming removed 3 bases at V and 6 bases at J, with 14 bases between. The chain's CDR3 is CASSPDSSGAEAFF. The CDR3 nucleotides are TGTGCCAGCTCACCGGACAGTTCGGGGGCTGAAGCTTTCTTT.

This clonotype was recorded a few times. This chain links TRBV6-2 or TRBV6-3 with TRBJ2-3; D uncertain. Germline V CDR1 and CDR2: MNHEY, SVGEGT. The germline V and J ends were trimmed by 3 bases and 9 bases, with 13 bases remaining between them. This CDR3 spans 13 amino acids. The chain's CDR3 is CASSYEQIGTQYF. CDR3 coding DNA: TGTGCCAGCAGTTATGAGCAGATAGGCACGCAGTATTTT.

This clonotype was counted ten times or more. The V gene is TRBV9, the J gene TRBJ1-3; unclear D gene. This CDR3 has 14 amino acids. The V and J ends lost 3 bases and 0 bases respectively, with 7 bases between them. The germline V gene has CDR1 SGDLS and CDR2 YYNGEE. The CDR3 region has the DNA TGTGCCAGCAGCGGATACAGCTCTGGAAACACCATATATTTT. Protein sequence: CASSGYSSGNTIYF.

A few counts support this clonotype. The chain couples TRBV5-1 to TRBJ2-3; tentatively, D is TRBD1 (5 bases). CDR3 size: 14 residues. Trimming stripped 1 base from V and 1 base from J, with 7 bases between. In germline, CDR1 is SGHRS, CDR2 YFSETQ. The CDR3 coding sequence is TGCGCCAGCAGCTTGTTACAGGGCACAGATACGCAGTATTTT. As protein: CASSLLQGTDTQYF.

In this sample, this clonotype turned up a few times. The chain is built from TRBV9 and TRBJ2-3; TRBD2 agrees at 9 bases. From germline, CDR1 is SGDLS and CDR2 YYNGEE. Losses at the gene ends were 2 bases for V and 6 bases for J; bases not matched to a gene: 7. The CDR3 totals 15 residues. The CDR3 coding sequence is TGTGCCAGCAGCGTGACTAGCGGCGCTTGGGATACGCAGTATTTT. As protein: CASSVTSGAWDTQYF. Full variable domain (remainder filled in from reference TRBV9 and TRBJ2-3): DSGVTQTPKHLITATGQRVTLRCSPRSGDLSVYWYQQSLDQGLQFLIQYYNGEERAKGNILERFSAQQFPDLHSELNLSSLELGDSALYFCASSVTSGAWDTQYFGPGTRLTVL.

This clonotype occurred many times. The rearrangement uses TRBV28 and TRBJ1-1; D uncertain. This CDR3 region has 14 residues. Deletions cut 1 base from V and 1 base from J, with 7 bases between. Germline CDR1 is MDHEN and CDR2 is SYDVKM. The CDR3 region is CASSLSGENTEAFF. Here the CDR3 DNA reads TGTGCCAGCAGTTTATCCGGCGAGAACACTGAAGCTTTCTTT. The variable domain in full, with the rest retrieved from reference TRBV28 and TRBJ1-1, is DVKVTQSSRYLVKRTGEKVFLECVQDMDHENMFWYRQDPGLGLRLIYFSYDVKMKEKGDIPEGYSVSREKKERFSLILESASTNQTSMYLCASSLSGENTEAFFGQGTRLTVV.

The CDR3 region has the DNA TGTGCCAGCAGTTTAAAAGCTAGCGGGGGGACTAGCTCCTACAATGAGCAGTTCTTC. Translated: CASSLKASGGTSSYNEQFF. This sequence joins TRBV27 and TRBJ2-1, with 11 bases fitting TRBD2. V lost 2 bases to trimming and J lost 0 bases; unmatched junction nucleotides: 9. Germline-derived CDR1 and CDR2 are MNHEY and SMNVEV (reference sequence). This CDR3 has 19 residues.

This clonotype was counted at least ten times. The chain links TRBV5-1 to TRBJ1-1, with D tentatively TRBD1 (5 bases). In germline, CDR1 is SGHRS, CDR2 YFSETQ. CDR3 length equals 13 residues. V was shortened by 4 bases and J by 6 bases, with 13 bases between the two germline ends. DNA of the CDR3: TGCGCCAGCAGCCTAGGCGGGGGGGCTGAAGCTTTCTTT. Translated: CASSLGGGAEAFF.

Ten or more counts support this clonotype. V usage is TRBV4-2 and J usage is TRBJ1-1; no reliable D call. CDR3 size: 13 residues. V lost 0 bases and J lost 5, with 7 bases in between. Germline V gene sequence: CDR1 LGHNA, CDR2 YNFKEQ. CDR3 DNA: TGTGCCAGCAGCCAAGAGGGGTATACTGAAGCTTTCTTT. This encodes CASSQEGYTEAFF.

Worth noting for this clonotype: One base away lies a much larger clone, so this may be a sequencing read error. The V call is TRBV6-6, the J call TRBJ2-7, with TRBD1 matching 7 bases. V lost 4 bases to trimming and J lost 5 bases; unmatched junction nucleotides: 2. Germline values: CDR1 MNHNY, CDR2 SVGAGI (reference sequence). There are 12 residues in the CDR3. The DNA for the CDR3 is TGTGCCAGCAGTTCCGACAGGGACGAGCAGTACTTC. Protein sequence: CASSSDRDEQYF.

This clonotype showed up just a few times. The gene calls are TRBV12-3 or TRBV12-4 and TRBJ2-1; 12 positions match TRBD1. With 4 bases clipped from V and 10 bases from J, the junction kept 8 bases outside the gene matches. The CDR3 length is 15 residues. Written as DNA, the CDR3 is TGTGCCAGCAGTTGGCCGGGACAGGGGGCCTCGGAGCAGTTCTTC. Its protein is CASSWPGQGASEQFF.

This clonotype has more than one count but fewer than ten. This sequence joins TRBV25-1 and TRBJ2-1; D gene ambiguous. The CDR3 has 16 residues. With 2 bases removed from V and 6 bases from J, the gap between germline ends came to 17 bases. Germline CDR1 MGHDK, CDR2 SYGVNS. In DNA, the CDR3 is TGTGCCAGCAGTGAAGGAAGATCGGGCGACCGCAATGAGCAGTTCTTC. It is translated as CASSEGRSGDRNEQFF.

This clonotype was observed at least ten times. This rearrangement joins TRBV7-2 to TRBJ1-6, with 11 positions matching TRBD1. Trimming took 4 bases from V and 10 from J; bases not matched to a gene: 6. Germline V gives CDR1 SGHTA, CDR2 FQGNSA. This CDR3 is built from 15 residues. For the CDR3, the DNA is TGTGCCAGCAGCTATGGGACAGGGGGACTCTCACCCCTCCACTTT. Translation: CASSYGTGGLSPLHF.

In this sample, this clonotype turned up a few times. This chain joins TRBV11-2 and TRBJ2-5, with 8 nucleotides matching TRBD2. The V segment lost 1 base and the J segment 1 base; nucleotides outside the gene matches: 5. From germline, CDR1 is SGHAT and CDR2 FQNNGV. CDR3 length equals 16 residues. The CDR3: CASSLGGGGFQETQYF. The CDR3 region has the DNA TGTGCCAGCAGCTTAGGTGGCGGGGGGTTCCAAGAGACCCAGTACTTC.

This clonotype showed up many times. The CDR3 coding sequence is TGTGCCAGCAGCTATGAGAACGTGGGTGGCTACACCTTC. Encoded protein: CASSYENVGGYTF. The V call is TRBV7-9, the J call TRBJ1-2; D unresolved. Between the trimmed V and J ends, which lost 4 bases and 7 bases, there was a span of 13 bases. Germline loops: CDR1 SEHNR, CDR2 FQNEAQ (reference sequence). The CDR3 contains 13 residues.

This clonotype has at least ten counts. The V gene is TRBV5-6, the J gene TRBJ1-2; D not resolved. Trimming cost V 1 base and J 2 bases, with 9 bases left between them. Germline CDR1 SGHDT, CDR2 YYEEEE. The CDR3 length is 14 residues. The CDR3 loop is CASSLQGRNYGYTF. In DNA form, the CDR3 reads TGTGCCAGCAGCTTGCAAGGGAGAAACTATGGCTACACCTTC.

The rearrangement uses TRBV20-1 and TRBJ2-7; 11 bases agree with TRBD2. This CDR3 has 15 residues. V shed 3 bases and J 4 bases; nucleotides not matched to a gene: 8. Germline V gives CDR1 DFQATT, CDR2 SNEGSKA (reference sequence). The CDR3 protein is CSASSGGANTYEQYF. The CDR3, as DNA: TGCAGTGCTAGTAGCGGGGGGGCCAATACTTACGAGCAGTACTTC.

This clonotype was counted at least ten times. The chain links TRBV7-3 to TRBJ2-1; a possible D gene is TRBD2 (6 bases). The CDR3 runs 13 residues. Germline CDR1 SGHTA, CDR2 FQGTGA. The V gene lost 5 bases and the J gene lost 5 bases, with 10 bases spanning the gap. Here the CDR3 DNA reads TGTGCCAGCAGCGCGGGACCCGACAATGAGCAGTTCTTC. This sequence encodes CASSAGPDNEQFF.